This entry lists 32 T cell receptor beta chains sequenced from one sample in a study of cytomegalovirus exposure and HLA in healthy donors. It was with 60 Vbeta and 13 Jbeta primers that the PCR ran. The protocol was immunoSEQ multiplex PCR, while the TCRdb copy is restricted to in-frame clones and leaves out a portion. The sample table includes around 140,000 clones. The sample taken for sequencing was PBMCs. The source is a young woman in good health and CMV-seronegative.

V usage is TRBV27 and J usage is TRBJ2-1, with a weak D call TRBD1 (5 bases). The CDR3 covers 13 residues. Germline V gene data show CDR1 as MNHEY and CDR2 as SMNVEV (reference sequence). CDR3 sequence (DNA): TGTGCAGGCCGGGTCAGGGTCATCAATGAGCAGTTCTTC. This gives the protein CAGRVRVINEQFF.

In DNA, the CDR3 is TGTGCCAGCAGTGACCGGGAGATAATCACTGAAGCTTTCTTT. Amino acids: CASSDREIITEAFF. The chain links TRBV6-1 to TRBJ1-1; unclear D gene. The V end lost 3 bases, the J end lost 4 bases, and 12 bases lay between the germline ends. Germline V CDR1 and CDR2: MNHNS, SASEGT. This CDR3 contains 14 residues.

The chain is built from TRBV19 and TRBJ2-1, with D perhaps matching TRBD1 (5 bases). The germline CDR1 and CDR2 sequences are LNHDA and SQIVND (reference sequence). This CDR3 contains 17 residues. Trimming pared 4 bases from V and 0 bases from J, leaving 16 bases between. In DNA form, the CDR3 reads TGTGCCAGTAGTACCACGACAGACCGGAGCTCCTACAATGAGCAGTTCTTC. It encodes CASSTTTDRSSYNEQFF.

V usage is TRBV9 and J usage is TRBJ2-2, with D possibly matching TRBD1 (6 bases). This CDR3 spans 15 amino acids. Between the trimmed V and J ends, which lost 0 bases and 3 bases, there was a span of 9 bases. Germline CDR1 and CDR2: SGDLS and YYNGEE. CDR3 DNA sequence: TGTGCCAGCAGCGTAGCAGGGGTGCACACCGGGGAGCTGTTTTTT. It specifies CASSVAGVHTGELFF.

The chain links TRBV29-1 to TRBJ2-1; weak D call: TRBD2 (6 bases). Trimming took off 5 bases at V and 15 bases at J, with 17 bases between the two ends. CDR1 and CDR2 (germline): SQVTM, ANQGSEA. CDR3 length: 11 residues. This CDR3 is CSVRSGSVPFF. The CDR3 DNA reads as TGCAGCGTTCGGTCCGGGAGTGTCCCGTTCTTC.

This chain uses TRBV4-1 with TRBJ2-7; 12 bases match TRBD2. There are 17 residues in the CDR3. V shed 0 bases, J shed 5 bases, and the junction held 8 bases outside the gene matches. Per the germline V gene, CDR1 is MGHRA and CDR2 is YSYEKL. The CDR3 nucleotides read TGCGCCAGCAGCCAAGATGGGAGACTAGCGGGAGAGAACGAGCAGTACTTC. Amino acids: CASSQDGRLAGENEQYF.

The CDR3 DNA reads TGTGCCAGCAGCGCAGGTAGACAGGGGGCGCGAGGGGAGCTGTTTTTT. The encoded protein is CASSAGRQGARGELFF. The chain has TRBV9 and TRBJ2-2; TRBD1 matches 10 bases. CDR3 length: 16 amino acids. Germline CDR1 SGDLS, CDR2 YYNGEE. The V and J ends lost 3 bases and 8 bases, in that order; junction bases with no gene match: 10.

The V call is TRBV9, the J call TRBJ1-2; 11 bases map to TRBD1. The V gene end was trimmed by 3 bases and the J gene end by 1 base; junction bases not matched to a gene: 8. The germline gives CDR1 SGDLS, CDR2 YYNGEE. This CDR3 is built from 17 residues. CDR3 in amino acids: CASSDSGQGAFNYGYTF. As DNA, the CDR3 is TGTGCCAGCAGCGACAGCGGACAGGGGGCTTTTAACTATGGCTACACCTTC.

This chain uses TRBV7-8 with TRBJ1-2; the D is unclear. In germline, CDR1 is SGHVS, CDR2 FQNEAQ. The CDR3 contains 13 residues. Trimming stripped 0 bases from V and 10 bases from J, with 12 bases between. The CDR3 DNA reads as TGTGCCAGCAGCTTAGCTGGCGGTTTTACCTACACCTTC. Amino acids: CASSLAGGFTYTF.

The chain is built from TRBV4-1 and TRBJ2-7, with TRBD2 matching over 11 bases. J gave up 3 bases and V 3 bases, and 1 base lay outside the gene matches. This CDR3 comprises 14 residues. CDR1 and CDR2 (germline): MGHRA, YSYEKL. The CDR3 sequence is CASSQLAGGYEQYF. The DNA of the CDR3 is TGCGCCAGCAGCCAGCTAGCGGGAGGCTACGAGCAGTACTTC.

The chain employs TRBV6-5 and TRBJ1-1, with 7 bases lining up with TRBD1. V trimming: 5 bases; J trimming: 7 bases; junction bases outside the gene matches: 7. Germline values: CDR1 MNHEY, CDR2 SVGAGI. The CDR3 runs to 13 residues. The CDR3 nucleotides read TGTGCCAGCAGTGCGCCGGGACAGTTTGAAGCTTTCTTT. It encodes CASSAPGQFEAFF.

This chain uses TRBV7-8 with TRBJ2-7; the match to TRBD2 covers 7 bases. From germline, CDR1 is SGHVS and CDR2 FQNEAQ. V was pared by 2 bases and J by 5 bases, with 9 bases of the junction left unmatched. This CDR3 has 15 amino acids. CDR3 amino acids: CASSLPGGSGNEQYF. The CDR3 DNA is TGTGCCAGCAGCTTACCCGGCGGGAGTGGCAACGAGCAGTACTTC.

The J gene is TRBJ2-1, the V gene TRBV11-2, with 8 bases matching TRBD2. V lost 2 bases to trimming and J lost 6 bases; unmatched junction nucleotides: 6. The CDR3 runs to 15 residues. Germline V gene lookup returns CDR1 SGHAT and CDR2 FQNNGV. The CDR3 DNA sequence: TGTGCCAGCAGCTTAAGGGGGACTAGTAGCAATGAGCAGTTCTTC. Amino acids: CASSLRGTSSNEQFF.

CDR3 amino acids: CASSLGGLITNEQFF. CDR3 DNA sequence: TGTGCCAGCAGCTTAGGGGGACTCATCACCAATGAGCAGTTCTTC. This chain uses TRBV11-3 with TRBJ2-1, with D perhaps matching TRBD2 (6 bases). This CDR3 spans 15 amino acids. Germline V CDR1 and CDR2: SGHNT, YENEEA. With 1 base removed from V and 6 bases from J, the gap between germline ends came to 13 bases.

The chain's CDR3 is CASSFGGRSDYEQYV. The CDR3 DNA is TGTGCCAGCAGCTTCGGAGGGAGGTCGGACTACGAGCAGTACGTC. The chain employs TRBV5-5 and TRBJ2-7; D might be TRBD2 (6 bases). V dropped 2 bases and J dropped 3 bases, with 15 bases sitting between them. This CDR3 spans 15 amino acids. Germline CDR1 SGHKS, CDR2 YYEKEE (reference sequence).

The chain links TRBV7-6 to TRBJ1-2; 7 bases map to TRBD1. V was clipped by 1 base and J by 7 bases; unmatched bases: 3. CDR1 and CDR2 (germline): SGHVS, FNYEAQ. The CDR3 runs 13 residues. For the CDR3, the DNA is TGTGCCAGCAGCTTAGGTCCAGGGGGTGGCTACACCTTC. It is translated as CASSLGPGGGYTF.

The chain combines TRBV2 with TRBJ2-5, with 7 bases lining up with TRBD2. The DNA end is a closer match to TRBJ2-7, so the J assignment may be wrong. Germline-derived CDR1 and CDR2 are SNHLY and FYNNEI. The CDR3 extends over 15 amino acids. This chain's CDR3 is CASSEGVGGPDEQYF. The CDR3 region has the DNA TGTGCCAGCAGTGAAGGAGTGGGAGGGCCAGACGAGCAGTACTTC.

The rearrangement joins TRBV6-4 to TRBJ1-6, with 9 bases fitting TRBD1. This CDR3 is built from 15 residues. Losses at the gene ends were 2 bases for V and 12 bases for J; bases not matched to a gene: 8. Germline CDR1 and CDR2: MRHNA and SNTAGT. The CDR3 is CASSDRGTGKLPLHF. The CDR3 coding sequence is TGTGCCAGCAGTGACCGTGGGACAGGGAAGTTACCCCTCCACTTT.

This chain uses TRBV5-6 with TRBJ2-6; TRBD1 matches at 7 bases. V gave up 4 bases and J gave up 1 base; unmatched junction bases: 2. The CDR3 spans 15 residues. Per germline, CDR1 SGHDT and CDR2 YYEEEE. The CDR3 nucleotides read TGTGCCAGCAGCCCCAGGGGGTCTGGGGCCAACGTCCTGACTTTC. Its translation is CASSPRGSGANVLTF. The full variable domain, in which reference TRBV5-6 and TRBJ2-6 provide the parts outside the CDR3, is DAGVTQSPTHLIKTRGQQVTLRCSPKSGHDTVSWYQQALGQGPQFIFQYYEEEERQRGNFPDRFSGHQFPNYSSELNVNALLLGDSALYLCASSPRGSGANVLTFGAGSRLTVL.

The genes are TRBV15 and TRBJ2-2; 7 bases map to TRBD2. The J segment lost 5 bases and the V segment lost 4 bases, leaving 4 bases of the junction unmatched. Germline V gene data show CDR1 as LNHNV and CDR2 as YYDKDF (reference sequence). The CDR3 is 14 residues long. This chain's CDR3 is CATSIPSGTGELFF. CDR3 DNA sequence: TGTGCCACCAGCATTCCTAGCGGAACCGGGGAGCTGTTTTTT.

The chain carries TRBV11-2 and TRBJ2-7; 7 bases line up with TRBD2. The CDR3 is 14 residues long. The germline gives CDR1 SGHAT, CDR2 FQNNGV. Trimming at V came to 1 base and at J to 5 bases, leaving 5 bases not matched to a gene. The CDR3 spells CASSLVAGDHEQYF. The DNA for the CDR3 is TGTGCCAGCAGCTTAGTGGCGGGAGACCACGAGCAGTACTTC.

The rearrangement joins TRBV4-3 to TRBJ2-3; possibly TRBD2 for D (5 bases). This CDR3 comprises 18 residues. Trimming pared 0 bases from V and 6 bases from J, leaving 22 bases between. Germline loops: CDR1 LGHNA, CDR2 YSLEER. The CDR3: CASSQDYGSGAFLDTQYF. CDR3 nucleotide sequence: TGCGCCAGCAGCCAAGATTACGGCAGCGGAGCCTTTTTGGATACGCAGTATTTT.

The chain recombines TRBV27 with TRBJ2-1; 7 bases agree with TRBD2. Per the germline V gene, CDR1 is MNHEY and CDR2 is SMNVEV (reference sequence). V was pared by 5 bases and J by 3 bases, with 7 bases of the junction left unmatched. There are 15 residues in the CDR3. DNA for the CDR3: TGTGCCAGCAGTGCCTCTAGCGGCCGCTACAATGAGCAGTTCTTC. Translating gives CASSASSGRYNEQFF.

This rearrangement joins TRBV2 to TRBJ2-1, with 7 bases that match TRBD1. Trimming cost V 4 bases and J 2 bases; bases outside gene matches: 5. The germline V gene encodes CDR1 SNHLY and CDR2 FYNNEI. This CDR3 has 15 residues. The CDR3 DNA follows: TGTGCCAGCAGTGGGGACAGACCTACCTACAATGAGCAGTTCTTC. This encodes CASSGDRPTYNEQFF.

CDR3 protein: CASSSRGAPYEQYF. The CDR3 DNA reads as TGTGCCAGCAGCTCCCGGGGGGCCCCCTACGAGCAGTACTTC. The chain is built from TRBV7-6 and TRBJ2-7; weak D call: TRBD2 (7 bases). V was trimmed by 4 bases and J by 2 bases, leaving 12 bases between them. Germline-derived CDR1 and CDR2 are SGHVS and FNYEAQ. This CDR3 has 14 amino acids.

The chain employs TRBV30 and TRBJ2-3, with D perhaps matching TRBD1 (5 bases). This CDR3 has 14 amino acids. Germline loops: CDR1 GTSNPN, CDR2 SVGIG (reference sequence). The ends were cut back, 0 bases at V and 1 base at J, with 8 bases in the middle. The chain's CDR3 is CAWSVPGRTDTQYF. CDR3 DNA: TGTGCCTGGAGTGTACCAGGGCGCACAGATACGCAGTATTTT. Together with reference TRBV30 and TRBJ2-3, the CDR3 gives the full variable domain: SQTIHQWPATLVQPVGSPLSLECTVEGTSNPNLYWYRQAAGRGLQLLFYSVGIGQISSEVPQNLSASRPQDRQFILSSKKLLLSDSGFYLCAWSVPGRTDTQYFGPGTRLTVL.

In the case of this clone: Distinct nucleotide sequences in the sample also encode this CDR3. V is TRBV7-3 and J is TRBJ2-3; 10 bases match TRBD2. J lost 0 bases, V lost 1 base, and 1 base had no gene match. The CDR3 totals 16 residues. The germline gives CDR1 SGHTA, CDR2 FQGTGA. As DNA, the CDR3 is TGTGCCAGCAGCTTAAGACTAGCGGGTAGCACAGATACGCAGTATTTT. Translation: CASSLRLAGSTDTQYF.

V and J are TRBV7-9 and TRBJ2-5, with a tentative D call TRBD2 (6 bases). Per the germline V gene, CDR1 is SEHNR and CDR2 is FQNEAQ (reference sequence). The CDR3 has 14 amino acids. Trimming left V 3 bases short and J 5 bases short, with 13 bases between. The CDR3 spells CASSLEGRFETQYF. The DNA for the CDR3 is TGTGCCAGCAGCTTGGAGGGGCGCTTCGAGACCCAGTACTTC.

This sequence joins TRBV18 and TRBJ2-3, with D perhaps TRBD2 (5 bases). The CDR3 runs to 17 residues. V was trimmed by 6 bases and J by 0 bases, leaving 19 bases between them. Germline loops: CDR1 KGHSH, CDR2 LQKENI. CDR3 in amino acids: CASSLEGALSSTDTQYF. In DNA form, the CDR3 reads TGTGCCAGCTCCCTAGAGGGAGCCCTAAGTAGCACAGATACGCAGTATTTT.

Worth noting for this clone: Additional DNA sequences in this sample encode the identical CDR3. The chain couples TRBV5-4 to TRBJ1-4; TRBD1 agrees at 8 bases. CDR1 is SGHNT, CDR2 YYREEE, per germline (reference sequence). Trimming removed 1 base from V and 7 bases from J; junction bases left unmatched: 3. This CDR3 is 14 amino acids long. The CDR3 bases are TGTGCCAGCAGCTTGCAGGGGGCGACTGAAAAACTGTTTTTT. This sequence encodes CASSLQGATEKLFF.

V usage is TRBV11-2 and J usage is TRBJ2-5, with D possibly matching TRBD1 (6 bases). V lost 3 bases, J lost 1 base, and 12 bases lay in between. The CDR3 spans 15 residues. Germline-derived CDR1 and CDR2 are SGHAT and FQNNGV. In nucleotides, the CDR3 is TGTGCCAGCAGCTTTGAGGGACATCTCCAAGAGACCCAGTACTTC. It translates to CASSFEGHLQETQYF.

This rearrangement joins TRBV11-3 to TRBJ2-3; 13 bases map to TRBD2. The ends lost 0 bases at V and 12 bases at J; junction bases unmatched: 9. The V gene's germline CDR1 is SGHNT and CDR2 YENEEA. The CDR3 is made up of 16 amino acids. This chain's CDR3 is CASSLDTGLAGLPQYF. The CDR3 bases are TGTGCCAGCAGCTTAGACACGGGACTAGCGGGATTGCCTCAGTATTTT.